The 19 T cell receptor beta chains reported below all come from one sample, sequenced in a study of T-cell reconstitution after alpha-beta-depleted transplantation in children. The library targeted TCRbeta and was prepared with unique molecular identifiers. From the PCR reads, TCRdb called clonotypes with MiXCR, one entry per CDR3 protein. The table lists around 64,000 distinct CDR3 sequences, approximately 11% of them singletons. The source material was PBMCs, sampled before TCRalphabeta/CD19-depleted stem cell transplant. The source is a boy between 5 and 17 years old with acute myeloid leukemia, due to receive a stem cell transplant.

This clonotype was detected ten times or more. The J gene is TRBJ1-2, the V gene TRBV7-9; TRBD1 agrees at 9 bases. With V trimmed by 5 bases and J by 5 bases, 9 bases remained unmatched. Germline-derived CDR1 and CDR2 are SEHNR and FQNEAQ (reference sequence). The CDR3 spans 15 residues. The CDR3 sequence: CASSASWGQGYGYTF. CDR3 bases: TGTGCCAGCAGCGCCTCGTGGGGACAGGGTTATGGCTACACCTTC.

This clonotype was seen a few times. The rearrangement uses TRBV4-3 and TRBJ2-1; D not resolved. The CDR3 runs 13 residues. The germline CDR1 and CDR2 sequences are LGHNA and YSLEER. Trimming stripped 1 base from V and 10 bases from J, with 11 bases between. The CDR3 DNA reads as TGCGCCAGCAGCCAAGTAAGCTGGGCCGAGCAGTTCTTC. This encodes CASSQVSWAEQFF.

This clonotype was observed a few times. This sequence joins TRBV6-2 or TRBV6-3 and TRBJ2-1, with 9 bases that match TRBD2. Germline-derived CDR1 and CDR2 are MNHEY and SVGEGT. With V trimmed by 5 bases and J by 10 bases, 9 bases remained unmatched. The CDR3 has 14 residues. The DNA for the CDR3 is TGTGCCAGCAGTAACCAACTAGCGGGCGGGGAGCAGTTCTTC. This encodes CASSNQLAGGEQFF.

This clonotype appeared many times. The chain has TRBV4-2 and TRBJ2-2; no firm D call. The CDR3 sequence is 14 residues long. From germline, CDR1 is LGHNA and CDR2 YNFKEQ. V shed 1 base and J shed 6 bases, with 9 bases lying between them. CDR3 bases: TGTGCCAGCAGCCAAGGGTTTAACGCCGGGGAGCTGTTTTTT. The encoded protein is CASSQGFNAGELFF.

This clonotype came up many times. This rearrangement joins TRBV28 to TRBJ2-5, with unresolved D. The CDR3 is 12 residues long. V dropped 5 bases and J dropped 5 bases, with 9 bases sitting between them. Germline loops: CDR1 MDHEN, CDR2 SYDVKM. The CDR3 region has the DNA TGTGCCAGCAGTCCTCCCGTGGAGACCCAGTACTTC. It is translated as CASSPPVETQYF.

The table lists this clonotype with many counts. The gene calls are TRBV4-2 and TRBJ2-1, with 7 nucleotides matching TRBD2. Per the germline V gene, CDR1 is LGHNA and CDR2 is YNFKEQ. Trimming took 0 bases from V and 0 from J; bases not matched to a gene: 5. This CDR3 is built from 17 residues. CDR3 residues: CASSQEISGISYNEQFF. The CDR3 DNA reads as TGTGCCAGCAGCCAAGAGATAAGCGGGATCTCCTACAATGAGCAGTTCTTC.

This clonotype was counted at least ten times. The chain is built from TRBV20-1 and TRBJ2-3; a possible D gene is TRBD2 (5 bases). The germline V gene has CDR1 DFQATT and CDR2 SNEGSKA (reference sequence). The length of the CDR3 is 16 residues. The ends were cut back, 1 base at V and 2 bases at J, with 16 bases in the middle. The CDR3 loop is CSARGLPGIPTDTQYF. The CDR3 nucleotides are TGCAGTGCTAGAGGCCTTCCGGGAATTCCCACAGATACGCAGTATTTT.

This clonotype was seen at least ten times. The gene calls are TRBV28 and TRBJ2-4; 9 positions agree with TRBD1. This CDR3 has 16 residues. Germline V gene data show CDR1 as MDHEN and CDR2 as SYDVKM. The trim removed 6 bases at V and 1 base at J, leaving 7 bases unmatched. CDR3 coding DNA: TGTGCCAGCAGCCACGACGACAGGGGGGCCAAAAACATTCAGTACTTC. This gives the protein CASSHDDRGAKNIQYF.

In its sample, this clonotype was seen many times. The chain has TRBV11-3 and TRBJ2-6; 9 bases fit TRBD1. CDR3 length: 19 residues. J gave up 1 base and V 3 bases, and 10 bases lay outside the gene matches. Germline V CDR1 and CDR2: SGHNT, YENEEA. CDR3 nucleotide sequence: TGTGCCAGCAGCTTGGGACAGGGAAGACGTAGGTCTGGGGCCAACGTCCTGACTTTC. It specifies CASSLGQGRRRSGANVLTF.

In its sample, this clonotype was seen many times. DNA of the CDR3: TGTGCCAGCAGCTTAGTCTCGGGGGGATTGGGTTACGAGCAGTACTTC. Amino acids: CASSLVSGGLGYEQYF. The V and J genes are TRBV7-2 and TRBJ2-7, with 7 nucleotides matching TRBD2. Germline CDR1 and CDR2: SGHTA and FQGNSA. The length of the CDR3 is 16 residues. V lost 1 base, J lost 4 bases, and 10 bases stayed unmatched.

This clonotype showed up many times. This sequence joins TRBV4-1 and TRBJ2-1; TRBD2 agrees at 10 bases. The CDR3 is made up of 16 amino acids. Losses at the gene ends were 4 bases for V and 7 bases for J; bases not matched to a gene: 10. CDR1 and CDR2 from the germline V gene are MGHRA and YSYEKL. The CDR3 nucleotides are TGCGCCAGCAGCCGCCTGAGCGGGGGGGCCCTGAATGAGCAGTTCTTC. It encodes CASSRLSGGALNEQFF.

This clonotype came up many times. V gene TRBV10-3 combines with J gene TRBJ2-1; possibly TRBD1 for D (7 bases). CDR1 and CDR2 from the germline V gene are ENHRY and SYGVKD. The length of the CDR3 is 18 residues. Deletions cut 3 bases from V and 0 bases from J, with 18 bases between. CDR3 nucleotides: TGTGCCATCAGTGAAGACCAGGGGGGAGTCGGCTCCTACAATGAGCAGTTCTTC. Translation gives CAISEDQGGVGSYNEQFF.

This clonotype was picked up many times. This chain joins TRBV4-1 and TRBJ1-2, with 10 bases that match TRBD1. The V gene end was trimmed by 4 bases and the J gene end by 1 base; junction bases not matched to a gene: 6. The germline V gene has CDR1 MGHRA and CDR2 YSYEKL. This CDR3 has 16 residues. CDR3 nucleotides: TGCGCCAGCAGCCGCGTATGGGACAGGGGTAACTATGGCTACACCTTC. Translating gives CASSRVWDRGNYGYTF.

The sample holds many counts of this clonotype. This rearrangement joins TRBV20-1 to TRBJ1-1; 12 bases fit TRBD1. The CDR3 runs 16 residues. CDR1 DFQATT and CDR2 SNEGSKA come from the germline V gene (reference sequence). V lost 5 bases to trimming and J lost 4 bases; unmatched junction nucleotides: 11. The CDR3 loop is CSAPRDRGPGGTEAFF. The CDR3 region has the DNA TGCAGTGCTCCCCGGGACAGGGGGCCGGGTGGCACTGAAGCTTTCTTT.

The chain carries TRBV4-1 and TRBJ1-2; 10 bases line up with TRBD1. V dropped 3 bases and J dropped 8; count of bases not matched to a gene: 9. Germline CDR1 is MGHRA and CDR2 is YSYEKL. The length of the CDR3 is 15 residues. As DNA, the CDR3 is TGCGCCAGCAGCCAGAAACCGGGACAGGGGTTCGGCTACACCTTC. Translating gives CASSQKPGQGFGYTF.

This clonotype was observed many times. This chain connects TRBV5-1 to TRBJ1-2; D may be TRBD1 (5 bases). Per the germline V gene, CDR1 is SGHRS and CDR2 is YFSETQ. The CDR3 length is 14 residues. V was clipped by 0 bases and J by 7 bases, with 13 bases between them. In nucleotides, the CDR3 is TGCGCCAGCAGCTTGGATGGCAGGGCGGCTGGCTACACCTTC. Amino acids: CASSLDGRAAGYTF.

This clonotype was detected ten times or more. V is TRBV4-2 and J is TRBJ2-1, with a weak D call TRBD2 (5 bases). The CDR3 loop spans 20 amino acids. CDR1 is LGHNA and CDR2 is YNFKEQ in the germline V gene. V was trimmed by 0 bases and J by 0 bases, leaving 21 bases between them. The CDR3 reads CASSQDARTPTPSSYNEQFF. The CDR3 region has the DNA TGTGCCAGCAGCCAAGACGCCCGGACTCCAACCCCGAGCTCCTACAATGAGCAGTTCTTC.

The V gene is TRBV7-9, the J gene TRBJ2-1; TRBD2 is a possible D gene (5 bases). The CDR3 consists of 12 residues. Per the germline V gene, CDR1 is SEHNR and CDR2 is FQNEAQ (reference sequence). The V end was cut by 4 bases, the J end by 12 bases, with 13 bases between. This CDR3 is CASSSDWFRQFF. CDR3 sequence (DNA): TGTGCCAGCAGCTCGGACTGGTTCAGGCAGTTCTTC.

This clonotype was seen at least ten times. The chain recombines TRBV12-3 or TRBV12-4 with TRBJ2-3; 10 bases line up with TRBD2. After removal of 1 base from V and 6 bases from J, the junction contained 4 bases not matched to a gene. The CDR3 spans 15 residues. CDR3 bases: TGTGCCAGCAGTTTAGGAGCGGGAGGGTTGGATACGCAGTATTTT. It translates to CASSLGAGGLDTQYF.